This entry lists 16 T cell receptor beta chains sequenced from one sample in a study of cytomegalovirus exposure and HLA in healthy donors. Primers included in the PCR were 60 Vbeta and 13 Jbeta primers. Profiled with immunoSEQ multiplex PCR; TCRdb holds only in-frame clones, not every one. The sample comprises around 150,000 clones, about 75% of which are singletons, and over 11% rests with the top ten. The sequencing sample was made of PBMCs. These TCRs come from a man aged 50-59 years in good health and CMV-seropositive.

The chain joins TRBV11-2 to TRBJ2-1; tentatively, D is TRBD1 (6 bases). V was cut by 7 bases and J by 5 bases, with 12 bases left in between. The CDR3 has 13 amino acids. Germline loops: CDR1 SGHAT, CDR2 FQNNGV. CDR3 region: CASTPAGDNEQFF. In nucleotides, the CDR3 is TGTGCCAGCACCCCGGCAGGGGACAATGAGCAGTTCTTC.

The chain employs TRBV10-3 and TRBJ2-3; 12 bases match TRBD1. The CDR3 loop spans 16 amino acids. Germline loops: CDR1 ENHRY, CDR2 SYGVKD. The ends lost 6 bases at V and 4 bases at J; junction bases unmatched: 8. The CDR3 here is CAISIGTGGAADTQYF. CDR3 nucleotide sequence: TGTGCCATCAGCATCGGGACAGGGGGCGCCGCAGATACGCAGTATTTT.

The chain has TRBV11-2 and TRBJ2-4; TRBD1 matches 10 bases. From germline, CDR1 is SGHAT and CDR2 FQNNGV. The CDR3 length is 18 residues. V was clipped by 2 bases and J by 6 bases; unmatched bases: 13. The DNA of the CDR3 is TGTGCCAGCAGCTTAAGGGCGGGACAGGGGTCTTCTTCAAACATTCAGTACTTC. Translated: CASSLRAGQGSSSNIQYF.

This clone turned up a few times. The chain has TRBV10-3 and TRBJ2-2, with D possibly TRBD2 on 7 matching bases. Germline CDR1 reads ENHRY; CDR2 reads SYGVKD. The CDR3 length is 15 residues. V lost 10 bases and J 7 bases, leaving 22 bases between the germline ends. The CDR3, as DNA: TGTGCCAGCGAAGGGGGGAGGGTGAGAAGCGGGGAGCTGTTTTTT. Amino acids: CASEGGRVRSGELFF.

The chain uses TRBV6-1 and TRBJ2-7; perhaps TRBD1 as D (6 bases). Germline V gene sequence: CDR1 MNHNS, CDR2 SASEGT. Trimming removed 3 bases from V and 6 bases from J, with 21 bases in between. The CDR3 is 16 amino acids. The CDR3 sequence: CASSESVGIRGTEQYV. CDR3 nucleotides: TGTGCCAGCAGTGAGTCAGTGGGGATCAGGGGTACCGAGCAGTACGTC.

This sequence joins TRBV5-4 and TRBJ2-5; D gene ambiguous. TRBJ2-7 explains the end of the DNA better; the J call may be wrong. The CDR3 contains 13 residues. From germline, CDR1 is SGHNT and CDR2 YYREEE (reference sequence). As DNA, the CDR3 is TGTGCCAGCAGCTTGGCCGGAGCCATCGAGCAGTACTTC. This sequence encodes CASSLAGAIEQYF.

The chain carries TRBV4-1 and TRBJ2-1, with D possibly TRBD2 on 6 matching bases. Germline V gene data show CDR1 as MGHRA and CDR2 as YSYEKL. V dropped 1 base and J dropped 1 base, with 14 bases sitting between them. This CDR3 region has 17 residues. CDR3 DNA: TGCGCCAGCAGCCAAGGGGAAGCGGGTTGGTCCTACAATGAGCAGTTCTTC. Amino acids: CASSQGEAGWSYNEQFF.

The CDR3 coding sequence is TGTGCCAGCAGTGCCCGGTTTGCGGGAATAGGGTACGAGCAGTACTTC. Translating it yields CASSARFAGIGYEQYF. The rearrangement links TRBV27 to TRBJ2-7; D may be TRBD2 (6 bases). Deletions cut 5 bases from V and 4 bases from J, with 21 bases between. CDR3 size: 16 residues. The germline V gene encodes CDR1 MNHEY and CDR2 SMNVEV (reference sequence).

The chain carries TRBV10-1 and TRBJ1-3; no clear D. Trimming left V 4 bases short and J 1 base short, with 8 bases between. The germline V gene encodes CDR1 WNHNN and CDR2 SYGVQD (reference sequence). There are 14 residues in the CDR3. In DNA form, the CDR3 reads TGCGCCAGCAGTGGCTCGGGTTCTGGAAACACCATATATTTT. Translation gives CASSGSGSGNTIYF.

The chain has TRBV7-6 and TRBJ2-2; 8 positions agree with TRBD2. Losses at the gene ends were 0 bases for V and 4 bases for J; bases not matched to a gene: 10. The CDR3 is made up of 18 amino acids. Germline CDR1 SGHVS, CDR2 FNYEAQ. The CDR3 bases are TGTGCCAGCAGCTTAGCGTTACCCGGGACTAGACCCACCGGGGAGCTGTTTTTT. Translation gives CASSLALPGTRPTGELFF.

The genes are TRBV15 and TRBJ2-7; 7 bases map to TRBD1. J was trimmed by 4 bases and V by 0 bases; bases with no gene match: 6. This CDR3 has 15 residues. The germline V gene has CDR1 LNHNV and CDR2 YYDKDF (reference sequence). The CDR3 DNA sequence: TGTGCCACCAGCAGAGATAGGGGCAGGGGGTACGAGCAGTACTTC. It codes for CATSRDRGRGYEQYF.

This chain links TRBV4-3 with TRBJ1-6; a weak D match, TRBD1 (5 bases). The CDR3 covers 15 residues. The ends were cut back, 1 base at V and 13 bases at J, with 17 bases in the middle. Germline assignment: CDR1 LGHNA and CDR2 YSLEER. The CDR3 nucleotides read TGCGCCAGCAGCCAAGCCTGGCAGGGCAAAAATCCCCTCCACTTT. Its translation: CASSQAWQGKNPLHF.

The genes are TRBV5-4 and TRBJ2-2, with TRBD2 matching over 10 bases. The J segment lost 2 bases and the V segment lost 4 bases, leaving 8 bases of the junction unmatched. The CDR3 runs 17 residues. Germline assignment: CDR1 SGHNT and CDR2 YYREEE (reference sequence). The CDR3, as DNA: TGTGCCAGCAGCGGGGGAGTAGCGGGGGGTAACACCGGGGAGCTGTTTTTT. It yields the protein CASSGGVAGGNTGELFF. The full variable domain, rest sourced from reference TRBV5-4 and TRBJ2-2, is ETGVTQSPTHLIKTRGQQVTLRCSSQSGHNTVSWYQQALGQGPQFIFQYYREEENGRGNFPPRFSGLQFPNYSSELNVNALELDDSALYLCASSGGVAGGNTGELFFGEGSRLTVL.

CDR3 sequence: CASSPGLGPNTEAFF. CDR3 DNA: TGTGCCAGCAGCCCCGGACTCGGCCCGAACACTGAAGCTTTCTTT. The chain couples TRBV28 to TRBJ1-1; D not certain. The CDR3 runs 15 residues. V lost 6 bases, J lost 1 base, and 15 bases lay in between. Germline assignment: CDR1 MDHEN and CDR2 SYDVKM.

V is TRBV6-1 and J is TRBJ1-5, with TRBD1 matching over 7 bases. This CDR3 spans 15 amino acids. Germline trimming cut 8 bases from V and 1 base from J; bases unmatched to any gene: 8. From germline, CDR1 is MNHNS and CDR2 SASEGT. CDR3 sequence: CASLRDSLSNQPQHF. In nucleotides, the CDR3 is TGTGCCAGCCTCCGGGACAGCTTAAGCAATCAGCCCCAGCATTTT.

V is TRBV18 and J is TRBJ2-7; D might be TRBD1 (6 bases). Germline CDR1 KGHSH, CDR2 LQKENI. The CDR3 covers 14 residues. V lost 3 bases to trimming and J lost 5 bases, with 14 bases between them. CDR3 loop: CASSPELGGHEQYF. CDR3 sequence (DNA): TGTGCCAGCTCACCCGAATTAGGGGGTCACGAGCAGTACTTC. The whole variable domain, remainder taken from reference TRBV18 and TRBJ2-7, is NAGVMQNPRHLVRRRGQEARLRCSPMKGHSHVYWYRQLPEEGLKFMVYLQKENIIDESGMPKERFSAEFPKEGPSILRIQQVVRGDSAAYFCASSPELGGHEQYFGPGTRLTVT.